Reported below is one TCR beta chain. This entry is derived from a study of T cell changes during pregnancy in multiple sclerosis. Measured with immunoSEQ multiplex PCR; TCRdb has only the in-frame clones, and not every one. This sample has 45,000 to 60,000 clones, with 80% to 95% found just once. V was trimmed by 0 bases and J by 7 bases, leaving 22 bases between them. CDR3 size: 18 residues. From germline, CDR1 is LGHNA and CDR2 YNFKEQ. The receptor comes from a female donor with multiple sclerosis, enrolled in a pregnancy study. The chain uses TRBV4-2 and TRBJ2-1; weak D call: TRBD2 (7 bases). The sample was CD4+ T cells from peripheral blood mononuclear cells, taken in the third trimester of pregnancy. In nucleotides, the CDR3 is TGTGCCAGCAGCCAAGAGACTAAAGGGGGGGGGTATGGGAATGAGCAGTTCTTC. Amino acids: CASSQETKGGGYGNEQFF.